Listed here is a single T cell receptor beta chain. The target antigen is unknown. TCRdb's table, derived via immunoSEQ multiplex PCR, lists solely in-frame clones and lacks some. The table lists about 60,000 clones, about four fifths of them singletons. Described time point: week 35, safety follow-up. A single vaccine dose contained 300 ug of mutant IDH1 20-mer peptide, and topical imiquimod was used with it. CDR1 and CDR2 from the germline V gene are GTSNPN and SVGIG (reference sequence). After removal of 3 bases from V and 5 bases from J, the junction contained 3 bases not matched to a gene. The CDR3 runs to 12 residues. The entry originates in a study of a mutant IDH1 vaccine in newly diagnosed glioma.

The rearrangement joins TRBV30 to TRBJ2-7, with TRBD1 identical over 8 bases. The clonotype originates from a man aged 40-50 years with glioma. The specimen was PBMCs, collected from a glioma patient whose treatment included an IDH1 peptide vaccine. The CDR3 reads CAWSGQGDEQYF. The DNA for the CDR3 is TGTGCCTGGAGCGGACAGGGCGACGAGCAGTACTTC.